This T cell receptor (beta chain) was recorded in a study of blood T cell repertoires in COVID-19 (dated by TCRdb to 2018 to 2020). Regarding the research as a whole: Samples covering the acute and convalescent phases of COVID-19 were provided by collaborators in the United States, Italy and Spain. Deeply sampled blood TCRbeta repertoires from subjects exposed to, actively infected with, or recovered from COVID-19 were included in the dataset. The repertoires were released in a freely available public database meant as a resource for research on the immune response to SARS-CoV-2. Where available, HLA class I and class II types were taken from metadata supplied by the sample provider and were not determined by assay-based typing. Samples were obtained from the ongoing ImmuneRACE study (first 160 participants) and from 1,254 subjects provided by 6 global collaborators. The material from the prospective study consisted of cDNA or gDNA derived from T cells, B-cell-depleted T cells, or PBMCs. Sample metadata almost always included a de-identified subject ID, COVID-19 status, age in years and sex.

Participants in the prospective study were aged roughly 18 to 89 years, lived in some 24 United States geographic areas, and enrolled through a virtual design. Cohort assignment in the prospective study relied on participant-reported clinical history from a screening survey and a study questionnaire. For ImmuneRACE Cohort 3, a participant was defined as recovered based on two consecutive negative NP/OP PCR tests, clearance by a healthcare professional, or resolution of symptoms. In the prospective study, whole blood, serum and a nasopharyngeal or oropharyngeal swab were collected from each participant by mobile phlebotomists. Additional blood draws and questionnaires over an approximately 2-month period could optionally be provided by prospective study participants. Prospective study blood samples were shipped either frozen or at room temperature before DNA extraction. The germline V gene encodes CDR1 GTSNPN and CDR2 SVGIG (reference sequence). Its CDR3 holds 15 amino acids, cysteine through phenylalanine. The retained sequence is limited to the CDR3, 45 bases, with the frame set at the first base. The junction shows trimming of 3 bases on V and 1 base on J, plus 14 bases between the germline ends.

With regard to this clone: The antigen it recognizes is unknown. No quality values exist for individual bases; no much larger clone is one base distant.

General conclusions and limits of the study: Clinical and demographic metadata were provided uncurated, with the amount varying by source and participant.

TCRbeta CDR3 regions were amplified from genomic DNA by means of the immunoSEQ Assay, a bias-controlled multiplex PCR. The paper's processing steps were these. The number of nucleated cells in each sample was estimated from the amplification of reference gene primers within the assay. To quantify the absolute abundance of each unique TCRbeta CDR3 rearrangement, sequence reads were collapsed and filtered. For each sample, productive Simpson clonality was calculated by taking the square root of Simpson's diversity index across productive rearrangements. Drawn from immuneACCESS, this table holds only the in-frame rearrangements with V and J called that TCRdb kept. Clones are partly lost; checked studies trace under half to an unresolved V gene and leave the rest unexplained. V, J and clone size derive from that table, while D and trimming were established from the DNA sequence. Present in this sample are roughly 300,000 clones, roughly nine tenths of which were seen just once. Approximately 0.93% of the sample goes to the ten largest clones.

The clonotype was recovered from a woman in her twenties or thirties who had recovered from COVID-19. Sample: PBMCs or T cells enriched from blood (not recorded which). This chain joins TRBV30 to TRBJ2-3, with TRBD2 as a weak D call on 6 bases. The nucleotides are TGTGCCTGGAGGCCGTGGGGCGGGGGCACAGATACGCAGTATTTT. Translated, this is CAWRPWGGGTDTQYF.